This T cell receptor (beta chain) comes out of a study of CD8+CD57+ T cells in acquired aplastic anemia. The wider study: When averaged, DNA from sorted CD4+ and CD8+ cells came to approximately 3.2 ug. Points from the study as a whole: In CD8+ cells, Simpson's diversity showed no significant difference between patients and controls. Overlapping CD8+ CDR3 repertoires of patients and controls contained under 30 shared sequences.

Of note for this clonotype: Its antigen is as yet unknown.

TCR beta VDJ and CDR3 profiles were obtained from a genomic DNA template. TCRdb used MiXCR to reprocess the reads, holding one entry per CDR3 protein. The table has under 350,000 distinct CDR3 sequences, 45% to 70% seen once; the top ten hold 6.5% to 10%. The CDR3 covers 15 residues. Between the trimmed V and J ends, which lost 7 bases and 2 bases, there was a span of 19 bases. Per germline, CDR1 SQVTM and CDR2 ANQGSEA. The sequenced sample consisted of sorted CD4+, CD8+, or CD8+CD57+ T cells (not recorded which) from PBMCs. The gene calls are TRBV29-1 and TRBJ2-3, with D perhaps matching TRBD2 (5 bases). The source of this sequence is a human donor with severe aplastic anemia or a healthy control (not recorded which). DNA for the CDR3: TGCAGCGCCCCCCTGGGTCGGGGTACCACAGATACGCAGTATTTT. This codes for CSAPLGRGTTDTQYF.